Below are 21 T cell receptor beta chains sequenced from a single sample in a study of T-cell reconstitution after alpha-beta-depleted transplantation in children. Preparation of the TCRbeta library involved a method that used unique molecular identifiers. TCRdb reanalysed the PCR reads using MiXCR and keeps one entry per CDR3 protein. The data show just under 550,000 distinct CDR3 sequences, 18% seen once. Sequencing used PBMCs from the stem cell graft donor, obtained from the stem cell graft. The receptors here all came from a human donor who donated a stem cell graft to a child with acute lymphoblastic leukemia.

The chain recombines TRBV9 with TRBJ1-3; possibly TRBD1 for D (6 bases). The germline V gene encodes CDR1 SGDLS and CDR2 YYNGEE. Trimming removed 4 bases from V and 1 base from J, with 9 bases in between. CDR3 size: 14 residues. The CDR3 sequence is CASSPGQSGNTIYF. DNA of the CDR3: TGTGCCAGCAGCCCCGGACAGTCTGGAAACACCATATATTTT. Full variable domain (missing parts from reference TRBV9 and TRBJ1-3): DSGVTQTPKHLITATGQRVTLRCSPRSGDLSVYWYQQSLDQGLQFLIQYYNGEERAKGNILERFSAQQFPDLHSELNLSSLELGDSALYFCASSPGQSGNTIYFGEGSWLTVV.

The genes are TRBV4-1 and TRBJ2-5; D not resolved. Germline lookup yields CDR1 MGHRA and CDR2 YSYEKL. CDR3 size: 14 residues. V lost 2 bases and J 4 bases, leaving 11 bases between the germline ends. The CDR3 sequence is CASSQWWVAETQYF. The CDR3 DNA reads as TGCGCCAGCAGCCAATGGTGGGTCGCAGAGACCCAGTACTTC.

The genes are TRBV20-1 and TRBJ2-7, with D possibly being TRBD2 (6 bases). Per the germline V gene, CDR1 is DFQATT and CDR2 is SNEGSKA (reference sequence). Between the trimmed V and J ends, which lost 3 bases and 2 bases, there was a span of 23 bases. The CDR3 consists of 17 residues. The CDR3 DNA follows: TGCAGTGCTAGGGACCCTCCCCGGCTAGCGTTACCCTACGAGCAGTACTTC. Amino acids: CSARDPPRLALPYEQYF.

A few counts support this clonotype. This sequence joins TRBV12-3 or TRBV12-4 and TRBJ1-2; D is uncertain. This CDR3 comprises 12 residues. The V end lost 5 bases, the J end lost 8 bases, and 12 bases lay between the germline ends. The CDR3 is CASSEWGKGYTF. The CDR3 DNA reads TGTGCCAGCAGTGAGTGGGGTAAGGGCTACACCTTC.

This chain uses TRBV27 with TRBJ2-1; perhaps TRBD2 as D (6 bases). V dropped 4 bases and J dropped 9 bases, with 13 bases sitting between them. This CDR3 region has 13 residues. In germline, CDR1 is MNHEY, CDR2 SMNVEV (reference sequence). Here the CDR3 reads CASSWASASEQFF. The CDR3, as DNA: TGTGCCAGCAGTTGGGCTAGCGCTAGTGAGCAGTTCTTC.

The chain's CDR3 is CASSFRQGDQPQHF. The DNA for the CDR3 is TGCGCCAGCAGCTTTAGACAGGGAGATCAGCCCCAGCATTTT. This sequence joins TRBV5-1 and TRBJ1-5; 7 bases are a match to TRBD1. V trimming: 2 bases; J trimming: 5 bases; junction bases outside the gene matches: 4. The CDR3 totals 14 residues. Germline V CDR1 and CDR2: SGHRS, YFSETQ.

Here the CDR3 reads CASSQARGVNTEAFF. DNA for the CDR3: TGCGCCAGCAGCCAAGCTAGGGGGGTGAACACTGAAGCTTTCTTT. This chain connects TRBV4-1 to TRBJ1-1, with a weak D call TRBD1 (6 bases). The length of the CDR3 is 15 residues. Germline values: CDR1 MGHRA, CDR2 YSYEKL. V gave up 1 base and J gave up 0 bases, with 9 bases separating them.

CDR3 in amino acids: CASSPPLTSGTYNEQFF. In nucleotides, the CDR3 is TGTGCCAGCAGTCCTCCCTTAACTAGCGGGACCTACAATGAGCAGTTCTTC. The gene calls are TRBV6-2 or TRBV6-3 and TRBJ2-1, with 10 nucleotides matching TRBD2. The CDR3 runs to 17 residues. The germline V gene encodes CDR1 MNHEY and CDR2 SVGEGT. The V gene end was trimmed by 5 bases and the J gene end by 2 bases; junction bases not matched to a gene: 9.

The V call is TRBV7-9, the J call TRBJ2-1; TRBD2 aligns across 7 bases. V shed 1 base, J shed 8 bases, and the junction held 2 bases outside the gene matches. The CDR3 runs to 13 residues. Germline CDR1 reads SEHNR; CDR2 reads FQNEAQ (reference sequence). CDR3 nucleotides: TGTGCCAGCAGCTTAGTTGGGGGGGATGAGCAGTTCTTC. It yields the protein CASSLVGGDEQFF.

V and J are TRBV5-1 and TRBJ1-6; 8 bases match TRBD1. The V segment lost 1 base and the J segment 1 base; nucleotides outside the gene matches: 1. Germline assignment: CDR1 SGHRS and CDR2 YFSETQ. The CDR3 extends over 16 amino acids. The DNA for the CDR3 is TGCGCCAGCAGCTTGCAGGGGGCGTCCTATAATTCACCCCTCCACTTT. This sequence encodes CASSLQGASYNSPLHF.

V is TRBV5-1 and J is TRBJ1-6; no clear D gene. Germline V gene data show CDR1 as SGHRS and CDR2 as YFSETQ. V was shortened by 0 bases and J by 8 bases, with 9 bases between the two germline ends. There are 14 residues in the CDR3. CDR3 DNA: TGCGCCAGCAGCTTGGACCATTTTGATTCACCCCTCCACTTT. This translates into CASSLDHFDSPLHF. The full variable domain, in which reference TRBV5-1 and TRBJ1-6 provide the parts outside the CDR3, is KAGVTQTPRYLIKTRGQQVTLSCSPISGHRSVSWYQQTPGQGLQFLFEYFSETQRNKGNFPGRFSGRQFSNSRSEMNVSTLELGDSALYLCASSLDHFDSPLHFGNGTRLTVT.

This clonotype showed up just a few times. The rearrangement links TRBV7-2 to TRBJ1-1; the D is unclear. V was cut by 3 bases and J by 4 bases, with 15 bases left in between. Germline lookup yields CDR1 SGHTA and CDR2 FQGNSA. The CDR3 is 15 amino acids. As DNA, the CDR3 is TGTGCCAGCAGCTTTGGTGGGCCCCTGGGCACTGAAGCTTTCTTT. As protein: CASSFGGPLGTEAFF.

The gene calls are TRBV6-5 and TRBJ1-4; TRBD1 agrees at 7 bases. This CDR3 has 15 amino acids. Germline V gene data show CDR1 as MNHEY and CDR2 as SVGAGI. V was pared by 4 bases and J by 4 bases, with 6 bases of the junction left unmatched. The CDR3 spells CASSLGTANNEKLFF. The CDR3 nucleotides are TGTGCCAGCAGTTTGGGGACAGCTAATAATGAAAAACTGTTTTTT.

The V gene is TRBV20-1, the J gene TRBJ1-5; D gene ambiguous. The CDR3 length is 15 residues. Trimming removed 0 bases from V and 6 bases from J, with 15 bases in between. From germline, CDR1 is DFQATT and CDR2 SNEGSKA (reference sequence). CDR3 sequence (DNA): TGCAGTGCTAGAGATTTATTAGAGGAAGGTCAGCCCCAGCATTTT. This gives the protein CSARDLLEEGQPQHF.

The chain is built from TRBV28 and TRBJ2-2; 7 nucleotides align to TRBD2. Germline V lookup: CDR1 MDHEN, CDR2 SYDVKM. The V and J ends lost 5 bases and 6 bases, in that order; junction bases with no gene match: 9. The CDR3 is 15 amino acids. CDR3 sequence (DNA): TGTGCCAGCAGTCTGCCGGGGGGATCCGCCGGGGAGCTGTTTTTT. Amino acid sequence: CASSLPGGSAGELFF.

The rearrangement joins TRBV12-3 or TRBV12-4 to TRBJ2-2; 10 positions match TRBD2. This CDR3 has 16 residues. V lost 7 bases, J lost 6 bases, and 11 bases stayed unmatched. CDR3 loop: CASNQRSGRAAGELFF. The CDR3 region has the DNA TGTGCCAGCAATCAAAGGAGCGGGAGGGCCGCCGGGGAGCTGTTTTTT.

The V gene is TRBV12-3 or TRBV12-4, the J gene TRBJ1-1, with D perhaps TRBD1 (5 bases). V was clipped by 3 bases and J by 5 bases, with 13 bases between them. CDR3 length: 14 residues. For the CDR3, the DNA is TGTGCCAGCAGTTTCTTCGGGGCAGGAACTGAAGCTTTCTTT. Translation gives CASSFFGAGTEAFF.

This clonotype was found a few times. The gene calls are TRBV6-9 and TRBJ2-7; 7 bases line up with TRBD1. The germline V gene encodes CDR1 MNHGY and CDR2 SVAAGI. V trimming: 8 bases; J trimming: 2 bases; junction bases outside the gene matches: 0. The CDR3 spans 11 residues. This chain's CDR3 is CASDRAYEQYF. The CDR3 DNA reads TGTGCCAGCGACAGGGCCTACGAGCAGTACTTC.

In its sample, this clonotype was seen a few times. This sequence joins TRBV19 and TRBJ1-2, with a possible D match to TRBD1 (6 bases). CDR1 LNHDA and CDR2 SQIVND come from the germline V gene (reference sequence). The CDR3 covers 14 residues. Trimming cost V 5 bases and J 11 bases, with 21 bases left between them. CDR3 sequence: CASSPSTGTTQYTF. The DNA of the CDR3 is TGTGCCAGTAGTCCATCCACGGGGACAACCCAATACACCTTC.

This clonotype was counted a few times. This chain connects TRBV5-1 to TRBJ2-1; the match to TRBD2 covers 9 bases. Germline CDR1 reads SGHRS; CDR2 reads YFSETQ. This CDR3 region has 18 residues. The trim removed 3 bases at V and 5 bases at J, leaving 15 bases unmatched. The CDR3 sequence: CASSSRLAGILWNNEQFF. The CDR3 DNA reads TGCGCCAGCAGCTCCAGGCTAGCGGGAATTCTTTGGAACAATGAGCAGTTCTTC.

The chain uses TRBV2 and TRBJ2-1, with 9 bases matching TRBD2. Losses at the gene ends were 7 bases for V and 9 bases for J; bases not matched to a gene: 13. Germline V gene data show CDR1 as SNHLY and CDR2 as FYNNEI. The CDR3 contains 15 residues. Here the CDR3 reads CASIPSGTSLREQFF. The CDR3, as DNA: TGTGCCAGCATTCCTAGCGGGACAAGTCTACGTGAGCAGTTCTTC.